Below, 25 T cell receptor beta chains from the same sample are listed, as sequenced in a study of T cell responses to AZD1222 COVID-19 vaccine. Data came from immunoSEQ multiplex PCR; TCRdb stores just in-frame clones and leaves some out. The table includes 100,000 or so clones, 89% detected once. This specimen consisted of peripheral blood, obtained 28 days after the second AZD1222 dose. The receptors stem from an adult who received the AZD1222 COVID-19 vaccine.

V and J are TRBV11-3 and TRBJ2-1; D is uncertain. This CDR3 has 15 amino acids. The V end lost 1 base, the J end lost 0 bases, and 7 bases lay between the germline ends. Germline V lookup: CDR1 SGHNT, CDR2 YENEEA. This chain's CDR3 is CASSLGRGSYNEQFF. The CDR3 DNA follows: TGTGCCAGCAGCTTAGGACGCGGCTCCTACAATGAGCAGTTCTTC.

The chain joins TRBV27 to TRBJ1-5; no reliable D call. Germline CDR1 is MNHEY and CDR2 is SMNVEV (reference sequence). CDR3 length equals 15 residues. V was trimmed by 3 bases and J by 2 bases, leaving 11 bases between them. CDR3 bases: TGTGCCAGCAGTTTCGGTAATAGGGGCAATCAGCCCCAGCATTTT. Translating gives CASSFGNRGNQPQHF.

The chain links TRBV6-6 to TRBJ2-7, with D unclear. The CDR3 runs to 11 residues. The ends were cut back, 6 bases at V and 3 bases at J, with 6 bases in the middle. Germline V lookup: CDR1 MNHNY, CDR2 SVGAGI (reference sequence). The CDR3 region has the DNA TGTGCCAGCAGCACGGGCTACGAGCAGTACTTC. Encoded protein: CASSTGYEQYF.

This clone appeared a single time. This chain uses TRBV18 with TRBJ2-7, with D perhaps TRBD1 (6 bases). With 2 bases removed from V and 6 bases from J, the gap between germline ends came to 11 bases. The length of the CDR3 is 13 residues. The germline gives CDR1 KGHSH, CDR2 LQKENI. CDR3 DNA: TGTGCCAGCTCACCAAATACAGGGCGCGAGCAGTACTTC. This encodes CASSPNTGREQYF.

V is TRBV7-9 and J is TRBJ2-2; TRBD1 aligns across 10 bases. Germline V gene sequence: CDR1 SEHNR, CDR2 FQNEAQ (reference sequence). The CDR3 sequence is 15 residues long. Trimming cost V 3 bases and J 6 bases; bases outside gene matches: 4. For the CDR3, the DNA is TGTGCCAGCAGCTTTCCCGGGACAGGGGCCGGGGAGCTGTTTTTT. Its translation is CASSFPGTGAGELFF. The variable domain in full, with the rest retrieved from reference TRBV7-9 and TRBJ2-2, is DTGVSQNPRHKITKRGQNVTFRCDPISEHNRLYWYRQTLGQGPEFLTYFQNEAQLEKSRLLSDRFSAERPKGSFSTLEIQRTEQGDSAMYLCASSFPGTGAGELFFGEGSRLTVL.

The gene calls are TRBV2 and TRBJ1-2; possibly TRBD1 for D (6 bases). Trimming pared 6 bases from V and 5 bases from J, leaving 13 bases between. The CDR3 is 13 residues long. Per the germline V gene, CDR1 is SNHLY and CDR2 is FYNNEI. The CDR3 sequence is CASRGGSIYGYTF. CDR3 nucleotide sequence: TGTGCCAGCAGAGGGGGGAGTATATATGGCTACACCTTC.

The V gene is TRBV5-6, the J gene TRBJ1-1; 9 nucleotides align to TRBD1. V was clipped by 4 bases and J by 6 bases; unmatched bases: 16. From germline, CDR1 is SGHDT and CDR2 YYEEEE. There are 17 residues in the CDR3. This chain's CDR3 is CASSVSTGGRFQAEAFF. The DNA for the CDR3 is TGTGCCAGCAGCGTATCAACAGGGGGCCGATTTCAGGCTGAAGCTTTCTTT.

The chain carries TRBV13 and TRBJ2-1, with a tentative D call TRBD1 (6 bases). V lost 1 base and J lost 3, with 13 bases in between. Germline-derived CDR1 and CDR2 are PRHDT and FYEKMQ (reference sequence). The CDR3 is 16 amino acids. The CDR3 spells CASSLVETGHYNEQFF. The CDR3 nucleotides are TGTGCCAGCAGCTTAGTAGAGACAGGACACTACAATGAGCAGTTCTTC. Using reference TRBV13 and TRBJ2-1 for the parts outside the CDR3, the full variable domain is AAGVIQSPRHLIKEKRETATLKCYPIPRHDTVYWYQQGPGQDPQFLISFYEKMQSDKGSIPDRFSAQQFSDYHSELNMSSLELGDSALYFCASSLVETGHYNEQFFGPGTRLTVL.

CDR3 DNA: TGTGCCAGTAGTATTGGGGGATTCTACAATGAGCAGTTCTTC. It yields the protein CASSIGGFYNEQFF. The V call is TRBV19, the J call TRBJ2-1; D could derive from TRBD1 or TRBD2 (5 bases each). The CDR3 has 14 amino acids. V gave up 3 bases and J gave up 3 bases, with 9 bases separating them. CDR1 is LNHDA and CDR2 is SQIVND in the germline V gene (reference sequence).

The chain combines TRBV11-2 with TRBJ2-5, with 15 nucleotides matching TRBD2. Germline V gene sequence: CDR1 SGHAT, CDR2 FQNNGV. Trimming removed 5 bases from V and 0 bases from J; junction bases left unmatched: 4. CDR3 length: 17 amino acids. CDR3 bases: TGTGCCAGCAGCGAAGGACTAGCGGGAGGGAACCAAGAGACCCAGTACTTC. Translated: CASSEGLAGGNQETQYF.

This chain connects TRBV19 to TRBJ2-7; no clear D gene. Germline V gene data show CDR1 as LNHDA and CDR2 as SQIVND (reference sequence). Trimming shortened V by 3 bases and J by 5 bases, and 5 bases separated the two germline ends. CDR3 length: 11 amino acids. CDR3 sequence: CASSIYHEQYF. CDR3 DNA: TGTGCCAGTAGTATTTACCACGAGCAGTACTTC.

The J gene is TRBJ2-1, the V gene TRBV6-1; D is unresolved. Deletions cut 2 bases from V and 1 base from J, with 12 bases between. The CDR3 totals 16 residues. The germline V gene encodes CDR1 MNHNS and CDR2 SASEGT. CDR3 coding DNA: TGTGCCAGCAGTGAAAGTGTAGCTCAGTCCTACAATGAGCAGTTCTTC. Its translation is CASSESVAQSYNEQFF.

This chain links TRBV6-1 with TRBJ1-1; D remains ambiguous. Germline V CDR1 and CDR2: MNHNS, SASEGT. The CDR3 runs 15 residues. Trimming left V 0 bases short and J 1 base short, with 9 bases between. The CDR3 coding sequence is TGTGCCAGCAGTGAAGCAGGAAGCACGAACACTGAAGCTTTCTTT. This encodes CASSEAGSTNTEAFF.

CDR3 sequence: CASLFKGYEQYF. The CDR3 nucleotides read TGTGCCAGCCTTTTCAAGGGCTACGAGCAGTACTTC. The rearrangement joins TRBV2 to TRBJ2-7, with D uncertain. The ends were cut back, 8 bases at V and 3 bases at J, with 11 bases in the middle. This CDR3 spans 12 amino acids. Germline values: CDR1 SNHLY, CDR2 FYNNEI.

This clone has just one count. Here the CDR3 DNA reads TGTGCCAGCAGCACGGACAGGGGTCCGTACCTGAACACCATATATTTT. It translates to CASSTDRGPYLNTIYF. The chain couples TRBV7-8 to TRBJ1-3, with 9 bases that match TRBD1. This CDR3 comprises 16 residues. Germline values: CDR1 SGHVS, CDR2 FQNEAQ. V shed 5 bases, J shed 7 bases, and the junction held 12 bases outside the gene matches.

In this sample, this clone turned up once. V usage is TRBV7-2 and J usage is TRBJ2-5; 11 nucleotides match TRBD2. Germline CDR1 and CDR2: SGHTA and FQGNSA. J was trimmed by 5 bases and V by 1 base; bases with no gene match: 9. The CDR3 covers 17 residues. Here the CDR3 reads CASSLDVAGGPYETQYF. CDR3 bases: TGTGCCAGCAGCTTAGATGTAGCGGGAGGGCCGTATGAGACCCAGTACTTC.

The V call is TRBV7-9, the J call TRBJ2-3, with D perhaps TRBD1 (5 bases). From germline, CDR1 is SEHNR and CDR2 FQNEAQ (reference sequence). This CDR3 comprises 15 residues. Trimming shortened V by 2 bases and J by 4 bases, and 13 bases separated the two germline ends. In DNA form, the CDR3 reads TGTGCCAGCAGCTTAACAAGGACACAACCAGATACGCAGTATTTT. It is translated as CASSLTRTQPDTQYF.

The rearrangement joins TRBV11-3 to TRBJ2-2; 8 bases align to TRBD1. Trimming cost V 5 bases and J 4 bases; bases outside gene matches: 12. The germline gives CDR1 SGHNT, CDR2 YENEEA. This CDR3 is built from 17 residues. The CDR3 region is CASSKGQGRTFTGELFF. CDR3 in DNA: TGTGCCAGCAGCAAAGGACAGGGTAGGACCTTCACCGGGGAGCTGTTTTTT. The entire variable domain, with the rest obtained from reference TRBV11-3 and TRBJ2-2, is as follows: EAGVVQSPRYKIIEKKQPVAFWCNPISGHNTLYWYLQNLGQGPELLIRYENEEAVDDSQLPKDRFSAERLKGVDSTLKIQPAELGDSAVYLCASSKGQGRTFTGELFFGEGSRLTVL.

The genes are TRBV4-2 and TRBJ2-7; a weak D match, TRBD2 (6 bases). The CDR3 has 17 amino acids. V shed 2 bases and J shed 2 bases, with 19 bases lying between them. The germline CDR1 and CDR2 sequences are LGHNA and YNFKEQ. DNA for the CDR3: TGTGCCAGCAGCCAAACCACCGCCGGGACTGCAGCCTACGAGCAGTACTTC. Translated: CASSQTTAGTAAYEQYF.

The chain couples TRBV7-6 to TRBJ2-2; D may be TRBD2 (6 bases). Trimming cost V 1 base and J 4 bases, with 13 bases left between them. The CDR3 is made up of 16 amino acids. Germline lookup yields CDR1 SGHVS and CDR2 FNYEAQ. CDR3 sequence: CASSLGAGSATGELFF. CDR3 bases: TGTGCCAGCAGCTTAGGGGCGGGGTCGGCCACCGGGGAGCTGTTTTTT.

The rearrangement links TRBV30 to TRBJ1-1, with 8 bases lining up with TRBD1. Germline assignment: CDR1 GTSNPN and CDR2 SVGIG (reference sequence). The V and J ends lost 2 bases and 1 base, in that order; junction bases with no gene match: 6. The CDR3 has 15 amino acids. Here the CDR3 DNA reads TGTGCCTGGAGTACTGGACAGGGTCCGAACACTGAAGCTTTCTTT. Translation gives CAWSTGQGPNTEAFF. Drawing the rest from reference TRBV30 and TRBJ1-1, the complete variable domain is SQTIHQWPATLVQPVGSPLSLECTVEGTSNPNLYWYRQAAGRGLQLLFYSVGIGQISSEVPQNLSASRPQDRQFILSSKKLLLSDSGFYLCAWSTGQGPNTEAFFGQGTRLTVV.

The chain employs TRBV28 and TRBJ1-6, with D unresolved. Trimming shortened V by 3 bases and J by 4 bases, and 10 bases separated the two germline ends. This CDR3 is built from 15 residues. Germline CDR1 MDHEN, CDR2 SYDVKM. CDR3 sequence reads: CASSFGPPYNSPLHF. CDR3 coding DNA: TGTGCCAGCAGTTTTGGACCCCCTTATAATTCACCCCTCCACTTT.

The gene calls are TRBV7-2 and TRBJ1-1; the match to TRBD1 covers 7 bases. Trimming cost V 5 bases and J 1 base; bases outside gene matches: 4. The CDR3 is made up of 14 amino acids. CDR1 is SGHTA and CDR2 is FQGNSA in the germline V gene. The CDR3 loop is CASSLGQSNTEAFF. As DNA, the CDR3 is TGTGCCAGCAGCCTGGGACAGTCGAACACTGAAGCTTTCTTT. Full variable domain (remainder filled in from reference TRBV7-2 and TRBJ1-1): GAGVSQSPSNKVTEKGKDVELRCDPISGHTALYWYRQSLGQGLEFLIYFQGNSAPDKSGLPSDRFSAERTGGSVSTLTIQRTQQEDSAVYLCASSLGQSNTEAFFGQGTRLTVV.

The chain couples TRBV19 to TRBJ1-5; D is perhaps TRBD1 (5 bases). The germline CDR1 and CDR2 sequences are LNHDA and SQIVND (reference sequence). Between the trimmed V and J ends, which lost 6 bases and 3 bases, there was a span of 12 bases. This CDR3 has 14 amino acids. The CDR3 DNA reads TGTGCCAGTAGACTCCGGGGCACCAATCAGCCCCAGCATTTT. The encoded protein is CASRLRGTNQPQHF. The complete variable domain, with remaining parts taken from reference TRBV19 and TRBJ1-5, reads DGGITQSPKYLFRKEGQNVTLSCEQNLNHDAMYWYRQDPGQGLRLIYYSQIVNDFQKGDIAEGYSVSREKKESFPLTVTSAQKNPTAFYLCASRLRGTNQPQHFGDGTRLSIL.

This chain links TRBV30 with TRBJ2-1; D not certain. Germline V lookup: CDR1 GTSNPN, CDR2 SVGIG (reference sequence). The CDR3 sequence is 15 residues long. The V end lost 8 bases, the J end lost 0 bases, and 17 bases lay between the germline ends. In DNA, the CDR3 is TGTGCCGGAATACGGACGGAGAGCTCCTACAATGAGCAGTTCTTC. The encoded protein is CAGIRTESSYNEQFF. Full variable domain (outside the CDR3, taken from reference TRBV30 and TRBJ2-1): SQTIHQWPATLVQPVGSPLSLECTVEGTSNPNLYWYRQAAGRGLQLLFYSVGIGQISSEVPQNLSASRPQDRQFILSSKKLLLSDSGFYLCAGIRTESSYNEQFFGPGTRLTVL.